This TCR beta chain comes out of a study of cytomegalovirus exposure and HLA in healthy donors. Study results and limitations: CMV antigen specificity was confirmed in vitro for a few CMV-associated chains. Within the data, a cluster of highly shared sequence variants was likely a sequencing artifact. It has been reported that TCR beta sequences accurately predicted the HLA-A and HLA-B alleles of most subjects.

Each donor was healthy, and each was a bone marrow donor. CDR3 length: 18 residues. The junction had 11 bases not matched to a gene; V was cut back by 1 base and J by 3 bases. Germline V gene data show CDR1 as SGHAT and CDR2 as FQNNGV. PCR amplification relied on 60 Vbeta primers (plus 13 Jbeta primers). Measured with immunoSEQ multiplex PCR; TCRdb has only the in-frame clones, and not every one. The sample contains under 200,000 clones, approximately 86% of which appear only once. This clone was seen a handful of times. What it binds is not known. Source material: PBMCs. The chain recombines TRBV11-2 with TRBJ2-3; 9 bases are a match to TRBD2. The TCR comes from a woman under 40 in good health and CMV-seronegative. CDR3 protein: CASSLGSVAGEITDTQYF. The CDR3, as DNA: TGTGCCAGCAGCTTAGGGTCCGTAGCGGGGGAGATTACAGATACGCAGTATTTT. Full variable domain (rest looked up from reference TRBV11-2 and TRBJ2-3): EAGVAQSPRYKIIEKRQSVAFWCNPISGHATLYWYQQILGQGPKLLIQFQNNGVVDDSQLPKDRFSAERLKGVDSTLKIQPAKLEDSAVYLCASSLGSVAGEITDTQYFGPGTRLTVL.